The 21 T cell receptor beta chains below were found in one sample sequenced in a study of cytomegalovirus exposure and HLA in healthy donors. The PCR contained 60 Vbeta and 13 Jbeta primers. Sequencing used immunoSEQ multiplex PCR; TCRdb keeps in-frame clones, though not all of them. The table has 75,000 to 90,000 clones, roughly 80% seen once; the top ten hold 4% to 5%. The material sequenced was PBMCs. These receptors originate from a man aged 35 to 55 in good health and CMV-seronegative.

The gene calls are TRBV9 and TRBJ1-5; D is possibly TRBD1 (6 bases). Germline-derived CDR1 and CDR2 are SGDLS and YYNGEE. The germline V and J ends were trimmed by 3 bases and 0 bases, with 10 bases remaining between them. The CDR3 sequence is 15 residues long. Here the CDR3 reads CASSAGTNSNQPQHF. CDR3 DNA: TGTGCCAGCAGCGCCGGGACAAATAGCAATCAGCCCCAGCATTTT.

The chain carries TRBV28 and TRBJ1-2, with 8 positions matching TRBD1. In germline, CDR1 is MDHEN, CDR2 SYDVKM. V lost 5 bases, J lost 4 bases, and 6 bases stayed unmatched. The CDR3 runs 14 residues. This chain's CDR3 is CASSGTGQTYGYTF. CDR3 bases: TGTGCCAGCAGTGGGACAGGTCAAACCTATGGCTACACCTTC.

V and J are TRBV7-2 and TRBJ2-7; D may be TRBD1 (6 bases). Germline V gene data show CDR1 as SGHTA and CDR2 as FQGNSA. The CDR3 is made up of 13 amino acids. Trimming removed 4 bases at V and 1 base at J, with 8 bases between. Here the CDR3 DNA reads TGTGCCAGCAGCTATGACAGGTCCTACGAGCAGTACTTC. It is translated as CASSYDRSYEQYF.

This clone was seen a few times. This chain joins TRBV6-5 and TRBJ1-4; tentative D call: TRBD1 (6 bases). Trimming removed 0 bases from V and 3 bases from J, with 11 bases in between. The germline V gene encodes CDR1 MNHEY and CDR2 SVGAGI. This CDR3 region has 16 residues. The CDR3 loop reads CASSYSKGDPNEKLFF. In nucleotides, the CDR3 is TGTGCCAGCAGTTACTCGAAGGGGGACCCTAATGAAAAACTGTTTTTT.

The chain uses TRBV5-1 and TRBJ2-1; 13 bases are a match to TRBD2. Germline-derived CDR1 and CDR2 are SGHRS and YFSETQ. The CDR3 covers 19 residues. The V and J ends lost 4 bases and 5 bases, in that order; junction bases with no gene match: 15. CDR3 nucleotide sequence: TGCGCCAGCAGCACGGACAGGGGGATACTAGCGGGAGGGAACAATGAGCAGTTCTTC. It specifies CASSTDRGILAGGNNEQFF.

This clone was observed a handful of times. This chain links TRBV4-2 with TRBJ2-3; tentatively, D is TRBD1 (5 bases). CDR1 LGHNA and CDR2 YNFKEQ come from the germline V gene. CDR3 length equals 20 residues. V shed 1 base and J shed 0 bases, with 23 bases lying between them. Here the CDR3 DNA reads TGTGCCAGCAGCCAAGCGGGTTTGGACACCCTCCCCGCAAGCACAGATACGCAGTATTTT. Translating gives CASSQAGLDTLPASTDTQYF.

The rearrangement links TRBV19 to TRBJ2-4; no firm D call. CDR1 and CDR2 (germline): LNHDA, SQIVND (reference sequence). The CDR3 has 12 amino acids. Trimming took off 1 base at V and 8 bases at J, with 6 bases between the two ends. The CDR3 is CASSIGSDIQYF. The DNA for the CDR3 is TGTGCCAGTAGTATAGGGAGTGACATTCAGTACTTC.

DNA of the CDR3: TGTGCCAGCAGTTCCCCTCTTCTAGCGGGAGGATCCTACAATGAGCAGTTCTTC. It specifies CASSSPLLAGGSYNEQFF. This chain connects TRBV27 to TRBJ2-1; TRBD2 matches at 11 bases. V lost 4 bases and J lost 1; bases outside the gene matches: 9. Germline V CDR1 and CDR2: MNHEY, SMNVEV (reference sequence). This CDR3 contains 18 residues.

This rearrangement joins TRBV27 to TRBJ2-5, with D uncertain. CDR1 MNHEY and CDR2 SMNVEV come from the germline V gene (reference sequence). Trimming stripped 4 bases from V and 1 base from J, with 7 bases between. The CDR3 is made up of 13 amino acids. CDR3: CASSSRFQETQYF. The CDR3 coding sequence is TGTGCCAGCAGTTCCAGATTCCAAGAGACCCAGTACTTC.

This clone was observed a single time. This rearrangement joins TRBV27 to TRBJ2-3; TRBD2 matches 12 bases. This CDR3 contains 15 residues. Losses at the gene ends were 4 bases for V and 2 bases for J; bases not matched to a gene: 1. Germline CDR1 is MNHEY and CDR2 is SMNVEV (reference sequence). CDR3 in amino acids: CASSSSGRATDTQYF. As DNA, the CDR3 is TGTGCCAGCAGTTCTAGCGGGAGGGCCACAGATACGCAGTATTTT.

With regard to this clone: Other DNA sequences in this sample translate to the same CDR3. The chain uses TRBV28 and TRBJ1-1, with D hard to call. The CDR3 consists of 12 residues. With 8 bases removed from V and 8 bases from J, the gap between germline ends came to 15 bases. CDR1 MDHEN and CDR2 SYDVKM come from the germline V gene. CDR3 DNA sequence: TGTGCCAGCCTAGACTCTGCCCGAGAAGCTTTCTTT. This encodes CASLDSAREAFF.

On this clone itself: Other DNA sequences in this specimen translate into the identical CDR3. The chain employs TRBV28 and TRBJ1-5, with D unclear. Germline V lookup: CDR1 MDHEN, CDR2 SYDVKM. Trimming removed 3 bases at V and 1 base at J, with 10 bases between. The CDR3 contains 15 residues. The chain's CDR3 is CASSFPGTSNQPQHF. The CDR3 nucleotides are TGTGCCAGCAGTTTCCCGGGTACAAGCAATCAGCCCCAGCATTTT. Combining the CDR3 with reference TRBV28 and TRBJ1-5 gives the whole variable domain DVKVTQSSRYLVKRTGEKVFLECVQDMDHENMFWYRQDPGLGLRLIYFSYDVKMKEKGDIPEGYSVSREKKERFSLILESASTNQTSMYLCASSFPGTSNQPQHFGDGTRLSIL.

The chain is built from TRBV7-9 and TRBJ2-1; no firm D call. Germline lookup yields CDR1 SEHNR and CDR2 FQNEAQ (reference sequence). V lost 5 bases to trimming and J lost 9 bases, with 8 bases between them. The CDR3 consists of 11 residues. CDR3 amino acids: CASSPSGEQFF. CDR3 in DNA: TGTGCCAGCAGCCCATCGGGTGAGCAGTTCTTC.

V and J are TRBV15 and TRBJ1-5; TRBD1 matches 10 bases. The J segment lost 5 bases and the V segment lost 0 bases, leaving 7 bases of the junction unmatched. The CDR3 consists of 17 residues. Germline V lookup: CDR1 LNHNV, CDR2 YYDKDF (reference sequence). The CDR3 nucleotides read TGTGCCACCAGCAGAGATCTAACAGGGACAGGGGATCAGCCCCAGCATTTT. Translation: CATSRDLTGTGDQPQHF.

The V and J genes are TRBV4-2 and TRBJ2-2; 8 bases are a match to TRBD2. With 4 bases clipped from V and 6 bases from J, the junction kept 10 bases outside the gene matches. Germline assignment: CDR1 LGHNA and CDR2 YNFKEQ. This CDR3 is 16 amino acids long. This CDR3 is CASSPPGSGSAGELFF. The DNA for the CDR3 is TGTGCCAGCAGCCCCCCTGGGAGCGGGAGCGCCGGGGAGCTGTTTTTT.

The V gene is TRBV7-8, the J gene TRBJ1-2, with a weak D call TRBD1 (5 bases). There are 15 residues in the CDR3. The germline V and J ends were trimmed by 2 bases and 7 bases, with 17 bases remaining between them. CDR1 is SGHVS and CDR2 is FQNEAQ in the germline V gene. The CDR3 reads CASSLSQVQAGGYTF. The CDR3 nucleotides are TGTGCCAGCAGCTTATCACAGGTTCAGGCTGGTGGCTACACCTTC.

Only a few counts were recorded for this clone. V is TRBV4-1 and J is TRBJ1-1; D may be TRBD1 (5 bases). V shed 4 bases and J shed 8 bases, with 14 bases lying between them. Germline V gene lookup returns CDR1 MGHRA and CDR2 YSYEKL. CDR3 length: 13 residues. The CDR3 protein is CASSLPGGSEAFF. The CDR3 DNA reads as TGCGCCAGCAGCCTCCCGGGGGGGTCAGAAGCTTTCTTT.

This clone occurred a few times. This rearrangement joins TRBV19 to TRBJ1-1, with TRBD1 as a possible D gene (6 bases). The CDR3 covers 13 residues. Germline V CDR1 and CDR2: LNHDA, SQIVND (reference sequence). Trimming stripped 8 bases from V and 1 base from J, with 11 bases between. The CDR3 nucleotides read TGTGCCAGTGCTCAGGGGCGGAACACTGAAGCTTTCTTT. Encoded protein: CASAQGRNTEAFF.

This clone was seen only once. DNA for the CDR3: TGTGCCAGCACCTCTGCGGACAGGCTCGGCTACACCTTC. Protein product: CASTSADRLGYTF. The chain carries TRBV28 and TRBJ1-2, with 7 bases aligning to TRBD1. V was clipped by 7 bases and J by 8 bases; unmatched bases: 10. The CDR3 consists of 13 residues. Germline V gene lookup returns CDR1 MDHEN and CDR2 SYDVKM.

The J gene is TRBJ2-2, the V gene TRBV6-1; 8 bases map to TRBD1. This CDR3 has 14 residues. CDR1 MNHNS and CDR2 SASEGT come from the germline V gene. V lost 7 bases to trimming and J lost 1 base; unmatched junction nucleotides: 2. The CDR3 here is CASKTGGNTGELFF. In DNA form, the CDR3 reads TGTGCCAGCAAAACAGGGGGGAACACCGGGGAGCTGTTTTTT.

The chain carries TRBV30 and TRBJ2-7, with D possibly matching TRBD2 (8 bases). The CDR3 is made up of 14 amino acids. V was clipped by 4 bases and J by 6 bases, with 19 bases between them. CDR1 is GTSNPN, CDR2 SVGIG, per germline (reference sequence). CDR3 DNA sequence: TGTGCCTGGAATCCCAACAGGGGACTAGGCGAGCAGTACTTC. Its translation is CAWNPNRGLGEQYF.